The present T cell receptor (beta chain) was sequenced within a study of blood T cells in healthy people across ages. Combining a sample-barcoded 5' primer with a J-beta primer mix, a second PCR ran for about 7 to 11 cycles. TCRdb fed the 5' RACE reads into MiXCR, producing one record per CDR3 protein. The data hold 700,000 to 950,000 distinct CDR3 sequences, with roughly 44% observed a single time. CDR1 and CDR2 from the germline V gene are MNHNY and SVGAGI (reference sequence). The CDR3 spans 15 residues. The V segment lost 6 bases and the J segment 3 bases; nucleotides outside the gene matches: 9.

This TCR was sampled from a woman aged 60-70 years in good health. This rearrangement joins TRBV6-6 to TRBJ2-3; 7 nucleotides agree with TRBD2. Sequencing was performed on blood. This CDR3 is CASRRTSAETDTQYF. CDR3 sequence (DNA): TGTGCCAGCAGGCGTACTAGCGCGGAGACAGATACGCAGTATTTT.